The 21 T cell receptor beta chains below all came from one sample that was sequenced in a study of cytomegalovirus exposure and HLA in healthy donors. The study ran its PCR with 60 Vbeta and 13 Jbeta primers. Profiled with immunoSEQ multiplex PCR; TCRdb holds only in-frame clones, not every one. In the table there are over 150,000 clones, around 73% of which are singletons. Sequenced input: PBMCs. All receptors derive from a woman aged 18-29 years in good health and CMV-seropositive.

This chain joins TRBV2 and TRBJ2-7; D call uncertain. CDR1 and CDR2 (germline): SNHLY, FYNNEI. The CDR3 totals 12 residues. With 3 bases removed from V and 3 bases from J, the gap between germline ends came to 6 bases. CDR3 in amino acids: CASSDLNYEQYF. CDR3 in DNA: TGTGCCAGCAGTGACCTAAACTACGAGCAGTACTTC.

The DNA of the CDR3 is TGTGCCAGCAGTTATCACAGTTATCGCGCGGGGGGTTTGGGGGAGCTGTTTTTT. Translated, it gives CASSYHSYRAGGLGELFF. The V call is TRBV28, the J call TRBJ2-2; 8 bases line up with TRBD2. With 4 bases clipped from V and 8 bases from J, the junction kept 18 bases outside the gene matches. The CDR3 has 18 residues. From germline, CDR1 is MDHEN and CDR2 SYDVKM.

This clone occurred a few times. CDR3 amino acids: CASSLGRNHEKLFF. The CDR3 coding sequence is TGTGCCAGCAGCTTGGGCAGGAATCATGAAAAACTGTTTTTT. This chain uses TRBV5-6 with TRBJ1-4; no reliable D call. The germline V gene has CDR1 SGHDT and CDR2 YYEEEE. The CDR3 runs 14 residues. V was shortened by 0 bases and J by 6 bases, with 9 bases between the two germline ends.

The chain has TRBV28 and TRBJ2-3, with 12 bases matching TRBD2. J gave up 4 bases and V 0 bases, and 11 bases lay outside the gene matches. This CDR3 region has 19 residues. Germline V lookup: CDR1 MDHEN, CDR2 SYDVKM. CDR3 in DNA: TGTGCCAGCAGTTTATGGGCTAGCGGGGGGGCCTCCGGGTCAGATACGCAGTATTTT. Translated, it gives CASSLWASGGASGSDTQYF. Drawing the rest from reference TRBV28 and TRBJ2-3, the complete variable domain is DVKVTQSSRYLVKRTGEKVFLECVQDMDHENMFWYRQDPGLGLRLIYFSYDVKMKEKGDIPEGYSVSREKKERFSLILESASTNQTSMYLCASSLWASGGASGSDTQYFGPGTRLTVL.

Regarding this clone: This CDR3 is missing its conserved last phenylalanine or tryptophan, likely due to a read error. This chain links TRBV5-1 with TRBJ1-1; D is ambiguous. The CDR3 length is 13 residues. Trimming cost V 5 bases and J 1 base, with 9 bases left between them. The germline V gene encodes CDR1 SGHRS and CDR2 YFSETQ. CDR3 residues: CASRRDSNTEAFL. CDR3 sequence (DNA): TGCGCCAGCAGACGAGACTCGAACACTGAAGCTTTCCTT.

The sample holds a few counts of this clone. V usage is TRBV11-2 and J usage is TRBJ1-3; D is uncertain. CDR3 length: 18 amino acids. Deletions cut 0 bases from V and 4 bases from J, with 19 bases between. CDR1 and CDR2 from the germline V gene are SGHAT and FQNNGV. The CDR3 DNA follows: TGTGCCAGCAGCTTAGATCACGTGACTCACTCCCCCGGAAACACCATATATTTT. As protein: CASSLDHVTHSPGNTIYF.

This clone appeared a single time. The chain joins TRBV6-5 to TRBJ2-1; tentatively, D is TRBD2 (7 bases). There are 15 residues in the CDR3. V gave up 5 bases and J gave up 2 bases, with 13 bases separating them. CDR1 and CDR2 from the germline V gene are MNHEY and SVGAGI. The CDR3, as DNA: TGTGCCAGCAGTGGGGGGGCGGGGCCCTACAATGAGCAGTTCTTC. It yields the protein CASSGGAGPYNEQFF.

This rearrangement joins TRBV30 to TRBJ1-1; TRBD1 matches at 8 bases. This CDR3 is 12 amino acids long. The germline CDR1 and CDR2 sequences are GTSNPN and SVGIG (reference sequence). Unmatched junction bases numbered 10, after V lost 8 bases and J lost 8 bases. The CDR3 bases are TGTGCCCTACGGACAGGGCTAACCGAAGCTTTCTTT. Its protein product is CALRTGLTEAFF.

Only a few counts were recorded for this clone. This chain uses TRBV6-5 with TRBJ2-7; 8 bases match TRBD1. CDR1 is MNHEY and CDR2 is SVGAGI in the germline V gene. The CDR3 length is 14 residues. Losses at the gene ends were 6 bases for V and 4 bases for J; bases not matched to a gene: 8. CDR3 nucleotides: TGTGCCAGCAGGACAAGACAGGGGTGGTACGAGCAGTACTTC. It is translated as CASRTRQGWYEQYF.

V gene TRBV14 combines with J gene TRBJ2-5; D is possibly TRBD1 (5 bases). The length of the CDR3 is 14 residues. V was shortened by 0 bases and J by 5 bases, with 10 bases between the two germline ends. CDR1 is SGHDN, CDR2 FVKESK, per germline. Written as DNA, the CDR3 is TGTGCCAGCAGCCAAGATGCCAGGGTGGAGACCCAGTACTTC. Amino acid sequence: CASSQDARVETQYF. Full variable domain (missing parts from reference TRBV14 and TRBJ2-5): EAGVTQFPSHSVIEKGQTVTLRCDPISGHDNLYWYRRVMGKEIKFLLHFVKESKQDESGMPNNRFLAERTGGTYSTLKVQPAELEDSGVYFCASSQDARVETQYFGPGTRLLVL.

This clone was seen at least ten times. The chain has TRBV4-3 and TRBJ1-2, with 12 nucleotides matching TRBD1. J lost 9 bases, V lost 1 base, and 9 bases had no gene match. The CDR3 sequence is 16 residues long. Germline V CDR1 and CDR2: LGHNA, YSLEER. CDR3 residues: CASSQATGTGGSSYTF. Written as DNA, the CDR3 is TGCGCCAGCAGCCAAGCTACCGGGACAGGGGGCTCCAGCTACACCTTC.

V and J are TRBV7-9 and TRBJ1-3; D gene uncertain. V was pared by 5 bases and J by 0 bases, with 8 bases between. The CDR3 is 14 amino acids. Germline CDR1 SEHNR, CDR2 FQNEAQ (reference sequence). The CDR3 sequence is CASSRVLSGNTIYF. The CDR3 bases are TGTGCCAGCAGCCGGGTCCTCTCTGGAAACACCATATATTTT.

CDR3 sequence reads: CASGNGGGSTDTQYF. As DNA, the CDR3 is TGTGCCAGCGGAAATGGGGGGGGGAGCACAGATACGCAGTATTTT. This chain links TRBV7-2 with TRBJ2-3, with 7 positions matching TRBD2. The CDR3 has 15 amino acids. Germline lookup yields CDR1 SGHTA and CDR2 FQGNSA. V dropped 8 bases and J dropped 0; count of bases not matched to a gene: 8.

This rearrangement joins TRBV30 to TRBJ1-1, with D possibly TRBD1 on 6 matching bases. There are 15 residues in the CDR3. Trimming stripped 3 bases from V and 5 bases from J, with 19 bases between. The germline CDR1 and CDR2 sequences are GTSNPN and SVGIG (reference sequence). As DNA, the CDR3 is TGTGCCTGGAGAACGTTACAGGGTTCCTTTACTGAAGCTTTCTTT. This codes for CAWRTLQGSFTEAFF.

CDR3 loop: CASTGNNSPLHF. The CDR3, as DNA: TGTGCCAGCACCGGGAATAATTCACCCCTCCACTTT. This rearrangement joins TRBV6-5 to TRBJ1-6; no firm D call. CDR3 length: 12 residues. V lost 7 bases and J 5 bases, leaving 6 bases between the germline ends. The germline gives CDR1 MNHEY, CDR2 SVGAGI.

The chain has TRBV5-5 and TRBJ1-2; D is uncertain. This CDR3 region has 15 residues. With 4 bases removed from V and 4 bases from J, the gap between germline ends came to 17 bases. Germline V lookup: CDR1 SGHKS, CDR2 YYEKEE (reference sequence). CDR3 sequence (DNA): TGTGCCAGCAGCCCCTCCCCCGAGGGAGTCTATGGCTACACCTTC. It specifies CASSPSPEGVYGYTF.

The gene calls are TRBV5-1 and TRBJ2-3; a possible D gene is TRBD1 (6 bases). The CDR3 consists of 15 residues. Trimming removed 4 bases at V and 1 base at J, with 13 bases between. Germline V gene data show CDR1 as SGHRS and CDR2 as YFSETQ. The CDR3 protein is CASSPGEGGTDTQYF. The DNA for the CDR3 is TGCGCCAGCAGCCCGGGCGAGGGGGGCACAGATACGCAGTATTTT. The variable domain in full, completed from reference TRBV5-1 and TRBJ2-3, reads KAGVTQTPRYLIKTRGQQVTLSCSPISGHRSVSWYQQTPGQGLQFLFEYFSETQRNKGNFPGRFSGRQFSNSRSEMNVSTLELGDSALYLCASSPGEGGTDTQYFGPGTRLTVL.

This chain uses TRBV5-5 with TRBJ2-7; D is perhaps TRBD1 (6 bases). Germline CDR1 reads SGHKS; CDR2 reads YYEKEE (reference sequence). Trimming took 4 bases from V and 3 from J, leaving 17 bases between them. This CDR3 contains 15 residues. The CDR3 loop is CASSQDFTGYYEQYF. The CDR3 DNA reads as TGTGCCAGCAGCCAAGACTTCACAGGGTACTACGAGCAGTACTTC.

The V and J genes are TRBV5-5 and TRBJ1-1; no clear D. Germline assignment: CDR1 SGHKS and CDR2 YYEKEE (reference sequence). V was clipped by 4 bases and J by 3 bases, with 10 bases between them. The CDR3 runs to 13 residues. The CDR3 loop reads CASSPHVDTEAFF. The CDR3, as DNA: TGTGCCAGCAGCCCACATGTGGACACTGAAGCTTTCTTT. The complete variable domain, with remaining parts taken from reference TRBV5-5 and TRBJ1-1, reads DAGVTQSPTHLIKTRGQQVTLRCSPISGHKSVSWYQQVLGQGPQFIFQYYEKEERGRGNFPDRFSARQFPNYSSELNVNALLLGDSALYLCASSPHVDTEAFFGQGTRLTVV.

The chain has TRBV12-5 and TRBJ1-4; 7 nucleotides line up with TRBD1. The CDR3 totals 16 residues. Germline CDR1 reads LGHNT; CDR2 reads FRNRAP. V was clipped by 0 bases and J by 3 bases; unmatched bases: 4. The CDR3 DNA reads TGTGCTAGTGGTTTGGTACATGGGACAGCTAATGAAAAACTGTTTTTT. It codes for CASGLVHGTANEKLFF.

The rearrangement links TRBV2 to TRBJ2-7, with D tentatively TRBD2 (5 bases). CDR3 size: 11 residues. Germline V CDR1 and CDR2: SNHLY, FYNNEI. Trimming left V 7 bases short and J 7 bases short, with 11 bases between. For the CDR3, the DNA is TGTGCCAGCAAACGGACTTGGGAGCAGTACTTC. This translates into CASKRTWEQYF.